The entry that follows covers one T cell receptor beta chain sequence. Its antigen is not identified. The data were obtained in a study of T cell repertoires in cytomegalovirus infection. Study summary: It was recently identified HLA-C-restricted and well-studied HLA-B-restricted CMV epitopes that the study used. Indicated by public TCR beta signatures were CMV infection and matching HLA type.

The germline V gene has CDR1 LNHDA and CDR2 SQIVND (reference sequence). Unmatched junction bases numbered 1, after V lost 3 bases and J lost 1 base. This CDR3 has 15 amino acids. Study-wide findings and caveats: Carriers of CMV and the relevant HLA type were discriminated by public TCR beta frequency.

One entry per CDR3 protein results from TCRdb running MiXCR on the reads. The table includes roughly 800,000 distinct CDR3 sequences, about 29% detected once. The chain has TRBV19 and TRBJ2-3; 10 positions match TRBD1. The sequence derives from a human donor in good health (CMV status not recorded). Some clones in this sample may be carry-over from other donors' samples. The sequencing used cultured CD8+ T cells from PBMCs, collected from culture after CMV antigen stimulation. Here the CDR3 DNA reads TGTGCCAGTAGTATGACAGGGGGCGGCACAGATACGCAGTATTTT. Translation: CASSMTGGGTDTQYF.